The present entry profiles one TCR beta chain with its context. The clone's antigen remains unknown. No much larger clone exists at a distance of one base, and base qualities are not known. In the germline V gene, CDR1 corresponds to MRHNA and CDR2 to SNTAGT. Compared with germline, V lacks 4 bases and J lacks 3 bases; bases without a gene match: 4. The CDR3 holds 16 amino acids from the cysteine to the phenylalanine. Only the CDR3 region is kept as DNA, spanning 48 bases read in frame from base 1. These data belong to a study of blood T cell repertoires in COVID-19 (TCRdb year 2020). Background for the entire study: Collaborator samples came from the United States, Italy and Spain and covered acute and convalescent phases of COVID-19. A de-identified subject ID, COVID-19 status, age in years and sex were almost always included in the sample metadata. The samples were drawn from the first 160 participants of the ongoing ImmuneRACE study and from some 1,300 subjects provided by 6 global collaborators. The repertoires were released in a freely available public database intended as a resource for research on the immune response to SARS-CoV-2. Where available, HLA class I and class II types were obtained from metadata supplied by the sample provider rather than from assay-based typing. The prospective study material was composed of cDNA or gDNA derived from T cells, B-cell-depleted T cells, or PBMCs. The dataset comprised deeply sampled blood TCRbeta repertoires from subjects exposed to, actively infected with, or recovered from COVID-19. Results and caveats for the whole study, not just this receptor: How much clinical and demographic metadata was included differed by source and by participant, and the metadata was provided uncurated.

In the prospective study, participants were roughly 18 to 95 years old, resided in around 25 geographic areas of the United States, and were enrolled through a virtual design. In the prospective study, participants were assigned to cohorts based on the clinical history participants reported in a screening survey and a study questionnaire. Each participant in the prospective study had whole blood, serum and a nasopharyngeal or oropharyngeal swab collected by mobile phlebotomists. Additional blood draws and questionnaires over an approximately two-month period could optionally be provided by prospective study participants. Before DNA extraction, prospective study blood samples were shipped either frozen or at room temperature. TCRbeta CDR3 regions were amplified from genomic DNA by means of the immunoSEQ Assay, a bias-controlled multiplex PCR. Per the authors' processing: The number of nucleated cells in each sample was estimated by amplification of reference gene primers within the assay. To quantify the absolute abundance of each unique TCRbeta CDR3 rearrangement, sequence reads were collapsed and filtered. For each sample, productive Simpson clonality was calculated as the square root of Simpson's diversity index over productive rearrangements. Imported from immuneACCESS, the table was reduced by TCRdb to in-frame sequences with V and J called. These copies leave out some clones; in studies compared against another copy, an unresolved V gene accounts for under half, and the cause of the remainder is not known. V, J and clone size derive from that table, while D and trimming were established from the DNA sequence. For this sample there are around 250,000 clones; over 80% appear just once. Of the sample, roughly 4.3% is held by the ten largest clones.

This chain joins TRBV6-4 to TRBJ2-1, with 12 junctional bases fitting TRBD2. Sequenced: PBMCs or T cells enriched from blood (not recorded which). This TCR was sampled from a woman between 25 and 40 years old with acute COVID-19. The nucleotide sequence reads TGTGCCAGCAGTGCGCTAGCGGGAGGGGGCTACAATGAGCAGTTCTTC. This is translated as CASSALAGGGYNEQFF.